The 10 T cell receptor beta chains given below trace back to one sample, sequenced in a study of T cells in Graves' hyperthyroidism and ophthalmopathy. TCR beta CDR3 sequences were amplified from RNA transcripts. HTBI primers were employed in a first-round RT-PCR of the TCR CDR3. TCRdb re-analysed the multiplex PCR reads in MiXCR, keeping a single row per CDR3 protein. The sample includes a few hundred thousand distinct CDR3 sequences, less than 25% of them seen just once. Material: blood. The receptors were gathered from a young man with Graves' hyperthyroidism.

A word on this clonotype: At one of its ends the junction is not consistent with the germline gene, which may arise from a read error. The gene calls are TRBV19 and TRBJ1-2; D not resolved. The CDR3 contains 14 residues. Per the germline V gene, CDR1 is LNHDA and CDR2 is SQIVND (reference sequence). For the CDR3, the DNA is TGTGCCAGTAGTATAGGTAACCGAAACTATGGCTCCACCTTC. This translates into CASSIGNRNYGSTF.

V usage is TRBV11-2 and J usage is TRBJ2-7; D is unclear. This CDR3 spans 12 amino acids. CDR1 is SGHAT and CDR2 is FQNNGV in the germline V gene. Trimming stripped 2 bases from V and 6 bases from J, with 8 bases between. In DNA form, the CDR3 reads TGTGCCAGCAGCTTATTTTCGTCCGAGCAGTACTTC. It yields the protein CASSLFSSEQYF.

This clonotype has ten or more counts. The chain links TRBV11-1 to TRBJ2-7; 9 nucleotides align to TRBD1. The germline gives CDR1 SGHAT, CDR2 FQDESV (reference sequence). J was trimmed by 6 bases and V by 5 bases; bases with no gene match: 17. CDR3 length: 17 amino acids. The CDR3 here is CASSPAGTGRGVREQYF. DNA of the CDR3: TGTGCCAGCAGCCCTGCGGGGACAGGGAGAGGAGTCCGCGAGCAGTACTTC.

In its sample, this clonotype was seen many times. The chain has TRBV6-1 and TRBJ1-5; TRBD1 matches 7 bases. From germline, CDR1 is MNHNS and CDR2 SASEGT. V was clipped by 5 bases and J by 4 bases; unmatched bases: 11. The CDR3 is made up of 16 amino acids. The CDR3 here is CASSLYGTAGNQPQHF. CDR3 bases: TGTGCCAGCAGTCTCTACGGGACAGCTGGGAATCAGCCCCAGCATTTT.

The V and J genes are TRBV3-1 and TRBJ2-7, with 9 bases matching TRBD1. From germline, CDR1 is LGHDT and CDR2 YNNKEL (reference sequence). The CDR3 has 14 amino acids. Losses at the gene ends were 3 bases for V and 5 bases for J; bases not matched to a gene: 5. CDR3 sequence: CASSQTGGEDEQYF. The CDR3 nucleotides are TGTGCCAGCAGCCAGACAGGGGGAGAAGACGAGCAGTACTTC.

The rearrangement joins TRBV20-1 to TRBJ1-2; 7 bases line up with TRBD1. This CDR3 is 13 amino acids long. Germline V gives CDR1 DFQATT, CDR2 SNEGSKA (reference sequence). The J segment lost 4 bases and the V segment lost 4 bases, leaving 6 bases of the junction unmatched. The CDR3 coding sequence is TGCAGTGCTACTCCCGGGACAGCCTATGGCTACACCTTC. It encodes CSATPGTAYGYTF.

This clonotype appeared many times. DNA of the CDR3: TGTGCCAGCAGTGTAACAGGGCGCACTGAAGCTTTCTTT. Translation gives CASSVTGRTEAFF. The chain carries TRBV2 and TRBJ1-1; the D gene is possibly TRBD1 (6 bases). CDR1 and CDR2 (germline): SNHLY, FYNNEI. Trimming pared 4 bases from V and 4 bases from J, leaving 10 bases between. CDR3 length equals 13 residues.

This clonotype was counted only a few times. This chain uses TRBV25-1 with TRBJ1-6; D is unclear. Germline loops: CDR1 MGHDK, CDR2 SYGVNS. CDR3 size: 11 residues. The germline V and J ends were trimmed by 6 bases and 8 bases, with 5 bases remaining between them. CDR3 in amino acids: CASSIYSPLHF. In nucleotides, the CDR3 is TGTGCCAGCAGCATATATTCACCCCTCCACTTT.

The chain combines TRBV11-3 with TRBJ1-2; D is possibly TRBD1 (6 bases). In germline, CDR1 is SGHNT, CDR2 YENEEA. This CDR3 region has 14 residues. The ends were cut back, 2 bases at V and 5 bases at J, with 12 bases in the middle. CDR3 sequence: CASSLSGDLYGYTF. In nucleotides, the CDR3 is TGTGCCAGCAGCTTATCAGGGGACTTATATGGCTACACCTTC.

This chain joins TRBV12-3 or TRBV12-4 and TRBJ2-3; D uncertain. This CDR3 has 12 amino acids. Trimming removed 5 bases from V and 4 bases from J, with 7 bases in between. CDR3 nucleotide sequence: TGTGCCAGCAGTCCGACGGCAGATACGCAGTATTTT. It translates to CASSPTADTQYF.